Presented here are 27 T cell receptor beta chains from one specimen sequenced in a study of regulatory T cells in long-lasting Graves disease. HTBI primers from iRepertoire and Arm-PCR of CDR3 regions yielded the TCR beta libraries. TCRdb reprocessed the multiplex PCR reads with MiXCR, giving one entry per CDR3 protein. The sample carries about 460,000 distinct CDR3 sequences, under 25% recorded once. Time point meaning: persistent/refractory GD, antithyroid drugs over 5 years with positive TRAb. PBMC-extracted RNA yielded the TCR library. Specimen: peripheral blood mononuclear cells (PBMCs), collected when the disease was refractory, from a patient treated with antithyroid drugs. These TCRs come from a female donor with Graves disease.

The table lists this clonotype with many counts. The chain links TRBV6-1 to TRBJ2-5; D not certain. Germline CDR1 reads MNHNS; CDR2 reads SASEGT. This CDR3 has 11 amino acids. V was pared by 4 bases and J by 7 bases, with 7 bases between. This CDR3 reads CASSGPGTQYF. CDR3 nucleotide sequence: TGTGCCAGCAGTGGGCCGGGGACCCAGTACTTC.

This clonotype has a handful of counts. V is TRBV7-2 and J is TRBJ1-6; no firm D call. CDR1 is SGHTA and CDR2 is FQGNSA in the germline V gene. The V end was cut by 0 bases, the J end by 7 bases, with 10 bases between. This CDR3 is 15 amino acids long. The DNA for the CDR3 is TGTGCCAGCAGCTTAGCTTCGGCGGGGAATTCACCCCTCCACTTT. Protein sequence: CASSLASAGNSPLHF.

The rearrangement links TRBV4-2 to TRBJ1-1; weak D call: TRBD1 (5 bases). The CDR3 is 19 amino acids. Trimming pared 0 bases from V and 2 bases from J, leaving 22 bases between. Per the germline V gene, CDR1 is LGHNA and CDR2 is YNFKEQ. CDR3 amino acids: CASSQDEISSFGGNTEAFF. DNA for the CDR3: TGTGCCAGCAGCCAAGATGAGATATCCAGTTTTGGGGGTAACACTGAAGCTTTCTTT.

The V and J genes are TRBV6-1 and TRBJ1-2, with D uncertain. V lost 6 bases to trimming and J lost 7 bases, with 12 bases between them. In germline, CDR1 is MNHNS, CDR2 SASEGT. The CDR3 sequence is 12 residues long. The DNA for the CDR3 is TGTGCCAGCAGCCTCCTACGGGGTGGCTACACCTTC. The encoded protein is CASSLLRGGYTF.

V is TRBV6-2 or TRBV6-3 and J is TRBJ2-1, with TRBD2 matching over 9 bases. CDR1 is MNHEY, CDR2 SVGEGT, per germline. The CDR3 has 17 residues. Losses at the gene ends were 6 bases for V and 3 bases for J; bases not matched to a gene: 12. This CDR3 reads CASSWTLSSGDYNEQFF. The DNA of the CDR3 is TGTGCCAGCAGCTGGACCCTGTCTAGCGGGGACTACAATGAGCAGTTCTTC.

The V call is TRBV30, the J call TRBJ2-7; TRBD2 might be the D (6 bases). Germline CDR1 and CDR2: GTSNPN and SVGIG (reference sequence). V was trimmed by 3 bases and J by 0 bases, leaving 12 bases between them. This CDR3 is 14 amino acids long. This chain's CDR3 is CAWSGETSSYEQYF. CDR3 coding DNA: TGTGCCTGGAGCGGGGAGACTAGCTCCTACGAGCAGTACTTC.

This clonotype was recorded many times. This chain connects TRBV28 to TRBJ2-1; 7 bases line up with TRBD2. The trim removed 5 bases at V and 6 bases at J, leaving 16 bases unmatched. The CDR3 sequence is 17 residues long. Per the germline V gene, CDR1 is MDHEN and CDR2 is SYDVKM. The CDR3, as DNA: TGTGCCAGCAGTGCCTCCCTTCGAGCGGGGCTAATCAATGAGCAGTTCTTC. This gives the protein CASSASLRAGLINEQFF.

There are many counts of this clonotype. The rearrangement uses TRBV27 and TRBJ1-1, with 7 positions matching TRBD1. The V segment lost 5 bases and the J segment 11 bases; nucleotides outside the gene matches: 11. This CDR3 contains 13 residues. Germline CDR1 MNHEY, CDR2 SMNVEV (reference sequence). The CDR3 spells CASSTTTGVVAFF. For the CDR3, the DNA is TGTGCCAGCAGTACTACTACAGGGGTGGTGGCTTTCTTT.

V is TRBV7-9 and J is TRBJ1-4, with D possibly being TRBD1 (5 bases). This CDR3 comprises 15 residues. V was shortened by 5 bases and J by 8 bases, with 18 bases between the two germline ends. From germline, CDR1 is SEHNR and CDR2 FQNEAQ (reference sequence). Here the CDR3 DNA reads TGTGCCAGCAGCATACTCCGGGACGGGGGGGAAAAACTGTTTTTT. Translated, it gives CASSILRDGGEKLFF.

The rearrangement links TRBV5-1 to TRBJ1-4; the D gene is possibly TRBD1 (6 bases). The CDR3 contains 15 residues. V dropped 1 base and J dropped 11 bases, with 18 bases sitting between them. Germline V CDR1 and CDR2: SGHRS, YFSETQ. CDR3 sequence (DNA): TGCGCCAGCAGCTTGTCCGACAGGCACTGGGACAAACTGTTTTTT. This encodes CASSLSDRHWDKLFF.

This clonotype was observed many times. V and J are TRBV2 and TRBJ1-6, with TRBD1 matching over 12 bases. Germline V gives CDR1 SNHLY, CDR2 FYNNEI. The CDR3 is 15 residues long. V gave up 3 bases and J gave up 11 bases; unmatched junction bases: 5. CDR3 in DNA: TGTGCCAGCAGTGATCAGGGACAGGGGGCTGCACCCCTCCACTTT. Its translation is CASSDQGQGAAPLHF.

This clonotype was picked up many times. The rearrangement uses TRBV7-2 and TRBJ1-2; 9 bases match TRBD1. The CDR3 runs to 14 residues. Germline lookup yields CDR1 SGHTA and CDR2 FQGNSA. J gave up 4 bases and V 7 bases, and 7 bases lay outside the gene matches. The CDR3 sequence is CASNLGTGSYGYTF. In nucleotides, the CDR3 is TGTGCCAGCAACCTAGGGACAGGGAGCTATGGCTACACCTTC.

This chain connects TRBV6-1 to TRBJ2-5; TRBD2 matches 8 bases. Per germline, CDR1 MNHNS and CDR2 SASEGT. After removal of 6 bases from V and 2 bases from J, the junction contained 11 bases not matched to a gene. The CDR3 extends over 16 amino acids. The CDR3 protein is CASRDGGGWWQETQYF. CDR3 nucleotides: TGTGCCAGCAGAGACGGGGGGGGCTGGTGGCAAGAGACCCAGTACTTC.

At least ten counts were recorded for this clonotype. The J gene is TRBJ1-5, the V gene TRBV29-1; perhaps TRBD1 as D (5 bases). Trimming left V 7 bases short and J 7 bases short, with 17 bases between. This CDR3 contains 13 residues. Germline lookup yields CDR1 SQVTM and CDR2 ANQGSEA. CDR3 sequence (DNA): TGCAGCGACATTGGGGCTTTCAGCCAGCCCCAGCATTTT. It specifies CSDIGAFSQPQHF.

This clonotype has at least ten counts. V usage is TRBV28 and J usage is TRBJ1-3, with 12 bases fitting TRBD1. V lost 6 bases, J lost 4 bases, and 16 bases stayed unmatched. Germline CDR1 is MDHEN and CDR2 is SYDVKM. The CDR3 contains 19 residues. The CDR3 bases are TGTGCCAGCAGCAGATACACCCTCCGGGACAGGGGGCGAGGAAACACCATATATTTT. It translates to CASSRYTLRDRGRGNTIYF.

In its sample, this clonotype was seen many times. The gene calls are TRBV6-1 and TRBJ1-1; D may be TRBD1 (5 bases). V shed 5 bases and J shed 4 bases, with 20 bases lying between them. Germline V gives CDR1 MNHNS, CDR2 SASEGT. This CDR3 is 16 amino acids long. CDR3 residues: CASSPGGAPYRTEAFF. The CDR3, as DNA: TGTGCCAGCAGTCCCGGAGGGGCCCCGTATCGCACTGAAGCTTTCTTT.

V and J are TRBV10-3 and TRBJ2-3, with D unclear. V was cut by 1 base and J by 2 bases, with 7 bases left in between. Germline V gives CDR1 ENHRY, CDR2 SYGVKD. This CDR3 has 14 residues. CDR3 loop: CAISEFTATDTQYF. Written as DNA, the CDR3 is TGTGCCATCAGTGAGTTCACAGCCACAGATACGCAGTATTTT.

V is TRBV6-1 and J is TRBJ2-7; D remains ambiguous. This CDR3 has 11 residues. CDR1 and CDR2 from the germline V gene are MNHNS and SASEGT. The V and J ends lost 7 bases and 7 bases respectively, with 11 bases between them. As DNA, the CDR3 is TGTGCCAGCAACATAGTAGGGGAGCAGTACTTC. It encodes CASNIVGEQYF.

The CDR3, as DNA: TGCGCCAGCAGCCAAGATCCGGGTGAGGGCTATGGCTACACCTTC. It encodes CASSQDPGEGYGYTF. The chain employs TRBV4-3 and TRBJ1-2; D is undetermined. Trimming pared 0 bases from V and 4 bases from J, leaving 12 bases between. This CDR3 has 15 amino acids. Germline V gives CDR1 LGHNA, CDR2 YSLEER.

This clonotype has more than one count but fewer than ten. This chain connects TRBV27 to TRBJ2-5; TRBD1 aligns across 10 bases. The V gene's germline CDR1 is MNHEY and CDR2 SMNVEV (reference sequence). J was trimmed by 2 bases and V by 7 bases; bases with no gene match: 7. The CDR3 consists of 15 residues. In DNA form, the CDR3 reads TGTGCCAGCACCTCGTTGGGACAGGGGCAAGAGACCCAGTACTTC. This sequence encodes CASTSLGQGQETQYF.

In its sample, this clonotype was seen many times. The gene calls are TRBV28 and TRBJ1-5; D unclear. Germline assignment: CDR1 MDHEN and CDR2 SYDVKM. This CDR3 spans 17 amino acids. Trimming removed 3 bases from V and 0 bases from J, with 15 bases in between. In DNA, the CDR3 is TGTGCCAGCAGTTTGGGATACCAGTTATATAGCAATCAGCCCCAGCATTTT. Amino acid sequence: CASSLGYQLYSNQPQHF.

This clonotype was counted at least ten times. This rearrangement joins TRBV28 to TRBJ1-2; D call uncertain. Germline V gene lookup returns CDR1 MDHEN and CDR2 SYDVKM. V lost 4 bases to trimming and J lost 4 bases, with 16 bases between them. CDR3 size: 15 residues. CDR3 in DNA: TGTGCCAGCAGTTCTTATGGACTTCTGGGCTATGGCTACACCTTC. This gives the protein CASSSYGLLGYGYTF.

This clonotype was detected ten times or more. V usage is TRBV7-8 and J usage is TRBJ1-1; D is undetermined. Germline loops: CDR1 SGHVS, CDR2 FQNEAQ. V gave up 6 bases and J gave up 4 bases, with 12 bases separating them. The CDR3 has 13 residues. The CDR3 DNA follows: TGTGCCAGCAGTTTTCGGGAGGGCACTGAAGCTTTCTTT. It is translated as CASSFREGTEAFF. The complete variable domain, with remaining parts taken from reference TRBV7-8 and TRBJ1-1, reads GAGVSQSPRYKVAKRGQDVALRCDPISGHVSLFWYQQALGQGPEFLTYFQNEAQLDKSGLPSDRFFAERPEGSVSTLKIQRTQQEDSAVYLCASSFREGTEAFFGQGTRLTVV.

This rearrangement joins TRBV5-1 to TRBJ2-6; possibly TRBD2 for D (5 bases). Germline V gives CDR1 SGHRS, CDR2 YFSETQ. Trimming removed 0 bases at V and 2 bases at J, with 9 bases between. The CDR3 runs 16 residues. The CDR3 DNA follows: TGCGCCAGCAGCTTGGAGGCCGGGGCTGGGGCCAACGTCCTGACTTTC. Encoded protein: CASSLEAGAGANVLTF.

This clonotype was observed many times. The J gene is TRBJ2-1, the V gene TRBV12-3 or TRBV12-4; tentatively, D is TRBD2 (5 bases). This CDR3 contains 13 residues. Trimming removed 7 bases at V and 0 bases at J, with 7 bases between. The CDR3: CASIASSYNEQFF. The DNA of the CDR3 is TGTGCCAGCATAGCGAGCTCCTACAATGAGCAGTTCTTC.

This chain links TRBV18 with TRBJ2-2; 8 positions agree with TRBD1. This CDR3 contains 15 residues. Germline values: CDR1 KGHSH, CDR2 LQKENI. V shed 4 bases and J 7 bases; nucleotides not matched to a gene: 8. The CDR3, as DNA: TGTGCCAGCTCACTAACGGACAGGGAAGGCGGGGAGCTGTTTTTT. As protein: CASSLTDREGGELFF.

The sample holds a few counts of this clonotype. The chain combines TRBV6-5 with TRBJ2-2; possible D gene TRBD2, 5 bases. Germline lookup yields CDR1 MNHEY and CDR2 SVGAGI. This CDR3 is built from 13 residues. V was cut by 4 bases and J by 7 bases, with 10 bases left in between. CDR3 sequence: CASSWAAGGELFF. In nucleotides, the CDR3 is TGTGCCAGCAGTTGGGCGGCGGGCGGGGAGCTGTTTTTT.